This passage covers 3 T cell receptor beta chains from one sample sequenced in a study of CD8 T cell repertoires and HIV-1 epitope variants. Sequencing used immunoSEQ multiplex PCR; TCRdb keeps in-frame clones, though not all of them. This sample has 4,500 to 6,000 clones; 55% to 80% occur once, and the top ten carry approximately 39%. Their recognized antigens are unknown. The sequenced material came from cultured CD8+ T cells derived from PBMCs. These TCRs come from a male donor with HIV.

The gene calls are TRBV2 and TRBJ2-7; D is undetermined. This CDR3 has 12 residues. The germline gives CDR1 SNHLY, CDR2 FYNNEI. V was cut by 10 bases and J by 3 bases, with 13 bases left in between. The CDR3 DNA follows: TGTGCCACTACCTCGGACGGCTACGAGCAGTACTTC. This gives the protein CATTSDGYEQYF.

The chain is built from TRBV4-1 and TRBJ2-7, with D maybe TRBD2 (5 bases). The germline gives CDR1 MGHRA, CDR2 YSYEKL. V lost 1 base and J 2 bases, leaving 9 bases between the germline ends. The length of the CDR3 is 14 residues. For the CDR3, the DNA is TGCGCCAGCAGCCAAGTTCGGGGAACCTACGAGCAGTACTTC. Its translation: CASSQVRGTYEQYF.

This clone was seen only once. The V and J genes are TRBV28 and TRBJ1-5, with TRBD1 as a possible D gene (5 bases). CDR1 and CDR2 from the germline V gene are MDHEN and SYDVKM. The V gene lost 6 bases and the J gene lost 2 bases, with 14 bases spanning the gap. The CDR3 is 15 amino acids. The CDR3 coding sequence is TGTGCCAGCAGAGACCGGGACGCACGCAATCAGCCCCAGCATTTT. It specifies CASRDRDARNQPQHF.